The 3 T cell receptor beta chains below were found in one sample sequenced in a study of graft-versus-host responses after intestinal transplantation. Produced via immunoSEQ multiplex PCR; TCRdb's table is partial and in-frame only. The sample has more than 700 clones; roughly 84% are singletons. Lymphocytes (intraepithelial and lamina propria) were released by processing the graft tissue. Sequencing used ileum tissue, obtained approximately three weeks after intestinal transplant. The receptors were gathered from a human patient who received an intestinal transplant, so some T cells may come from the graft donor.

The gene calls are TRBV23-1 and TRBJ2-7, with a weak D call TRBD2 (6 bases). TRBV23-1 is an open reading frame whose function is uncertain. This CDR3 has 17 residues. Trimming took off 3 bases at V and 4 bases at J, with 22 bases between the two ends. The CDR3 reads CASSHRKTVTSNYEQYF. CDR3 sequence (DNA): TGCGCCAGCAGTCACCGTAAGACAGTTACTAGCAATTACGAGCAGTACTTC.

The chain employs TRBV13 and TRBJ2-7, with D maybe TRBD2 (5 bases). The CDR3 consists of 13 residues. Germline V lookup: CDR1 PRHDT, CDR2 FYEKMQ (reference sequence). The V and J ends lost 4 bases and 3 bases respectively, with 10 bases between them. Here the CDR3 reads CASSWTLYYEQYF. The CDR3 DNA is TGTGCCAGCAGCTGGACTCTTTACTACGAGCAGTACTTC.

V and J are TRBV25-1 and TRBJ2-3; 9 bases fit TRBD1. V dropped 2 bases and J dropped 1; count of bases not matched to a gene: 4. The CDR3 covers 16 residues. The V gene's germline CDR1 is MGHDK and CDR2 SYGVNS. CDR3 protein: CASSEARQGGTDTQYF. As DNA, the CDR3 is TGTGCCAGCAGTGAAGCCAGACAGGGGGGCACAGATACGCAGTATTTT. The full variable domain, its missing parts supplied by reference TRBV25-1 and TRBJ2-3, is EADIYQTPRYLVIGTGKKITLECSQTMGHDKMYWYQQDPGMELHLIHYSYGVNSTEKGDLSSESTVSRIRTEHFPLTLESARPSHTSQYLCASSEARQGGTDTQYFGPGTRLTVL.